This TCR beta chain came from a study of shared clonotypes between healthy human individuals. At the level of the study: Donors consisted of two women and a few men between 18 and 49. Study conclusions and caveats: Depth was large, yet rarefaction showed that sorted-subset sequencing was incomplete.

As regards this clone: The antigen is unknown.

The V and J ends lost 6 bases and 2 bases respectively, with 14 bases between them. The CDR3 covers 14 residues. Germline V lookup: CDR1 ENHRY, CDR2 SYGVKD. Deep-level settings were used for running the assay. Some clones are missing from TCRdb's copy, which holds only in-frame ones; the method was immunoSEQ multiplex PCR. The table records over 150,000 clones, 65% to 80% of them present only once. The chain recombines TRBV10-3 with TRBJ2-7, with D possibly matching TRBD1 (5 bases). This clonotype was sampled from a man younger than 40 in good health. Sequenced: memory CD4+ T cells sorted from blood. Subset here: CD45RA-negative fraction. The CDR3, as DNA: TGTGCCATCAGAGAGGACACACGCACCTACGAGCAGTACTTC. Its translation is CAIREDTRTYEQYF.